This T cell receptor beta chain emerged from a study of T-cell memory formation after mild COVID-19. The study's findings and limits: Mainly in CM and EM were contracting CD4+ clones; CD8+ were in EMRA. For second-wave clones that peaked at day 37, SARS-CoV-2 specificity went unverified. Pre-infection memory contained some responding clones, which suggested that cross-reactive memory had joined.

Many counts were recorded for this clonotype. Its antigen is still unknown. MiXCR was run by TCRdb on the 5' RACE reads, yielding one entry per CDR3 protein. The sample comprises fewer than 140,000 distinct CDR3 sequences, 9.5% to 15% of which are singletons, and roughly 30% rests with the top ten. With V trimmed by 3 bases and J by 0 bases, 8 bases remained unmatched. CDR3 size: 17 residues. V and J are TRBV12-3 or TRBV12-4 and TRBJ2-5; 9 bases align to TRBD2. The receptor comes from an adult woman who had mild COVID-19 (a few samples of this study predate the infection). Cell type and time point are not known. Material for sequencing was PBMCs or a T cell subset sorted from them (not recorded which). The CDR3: CASSFGLAGPYQETQYF. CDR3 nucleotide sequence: TGTGCCAGCAGTTTTGGTCTAGCGGGACCCTACCAAGAGACCCAGTACTTC.